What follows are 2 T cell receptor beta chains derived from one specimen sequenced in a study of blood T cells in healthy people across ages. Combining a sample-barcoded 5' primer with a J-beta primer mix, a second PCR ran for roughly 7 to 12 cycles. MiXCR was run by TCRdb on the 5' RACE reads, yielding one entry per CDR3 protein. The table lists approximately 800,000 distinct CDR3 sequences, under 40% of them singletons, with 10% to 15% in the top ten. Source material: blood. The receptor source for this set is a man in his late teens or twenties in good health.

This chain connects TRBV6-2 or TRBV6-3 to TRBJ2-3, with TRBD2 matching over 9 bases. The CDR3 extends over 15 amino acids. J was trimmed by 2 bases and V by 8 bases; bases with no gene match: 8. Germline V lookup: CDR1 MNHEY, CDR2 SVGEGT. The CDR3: CASRALAGITDTQYF. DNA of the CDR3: TGTGCCAGCCGGGCGCTAGCGGGAATCACAGATACGCAGTATTTT.

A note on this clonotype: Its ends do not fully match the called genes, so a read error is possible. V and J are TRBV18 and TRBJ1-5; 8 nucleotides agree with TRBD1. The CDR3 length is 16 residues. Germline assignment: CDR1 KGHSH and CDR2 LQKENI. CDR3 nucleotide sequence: TGTGCCAGCTCAAGTATCGGGACAGGAGAAAATCGGCCCCAGCATTTT. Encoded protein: CASSSIGTGENRPQHF.